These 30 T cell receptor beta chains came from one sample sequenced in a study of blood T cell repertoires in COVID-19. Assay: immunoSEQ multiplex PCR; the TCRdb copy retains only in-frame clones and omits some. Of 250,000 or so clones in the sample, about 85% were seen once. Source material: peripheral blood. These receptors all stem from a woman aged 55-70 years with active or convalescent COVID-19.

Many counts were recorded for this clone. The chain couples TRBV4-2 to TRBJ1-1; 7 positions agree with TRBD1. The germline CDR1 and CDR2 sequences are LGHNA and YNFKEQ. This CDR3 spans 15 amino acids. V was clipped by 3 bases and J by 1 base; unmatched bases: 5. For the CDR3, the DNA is TGTGCCAGCAGCCAGCCAGGGACAGAGAACACTGAAGCTTTCTTT. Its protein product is CASSQPGTENTEAFF.

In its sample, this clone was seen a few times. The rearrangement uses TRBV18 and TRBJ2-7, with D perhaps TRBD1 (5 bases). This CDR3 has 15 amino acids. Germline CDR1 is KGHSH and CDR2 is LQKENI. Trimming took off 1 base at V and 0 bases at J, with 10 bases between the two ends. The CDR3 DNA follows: TGTGCCAGCTCACCACGGCAGGGTAACTCCTACGAGCAGTACGTC. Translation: CASSPRQGNSYEQYV.

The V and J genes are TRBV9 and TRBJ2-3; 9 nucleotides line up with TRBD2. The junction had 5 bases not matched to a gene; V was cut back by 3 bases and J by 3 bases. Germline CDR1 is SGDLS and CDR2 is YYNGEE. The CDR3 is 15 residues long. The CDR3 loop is CASSEIAGATDTQYF. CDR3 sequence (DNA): TGTGCCAGCAGCGAAATAGCGGGGGCAACAGATACGCAGTATTTT.

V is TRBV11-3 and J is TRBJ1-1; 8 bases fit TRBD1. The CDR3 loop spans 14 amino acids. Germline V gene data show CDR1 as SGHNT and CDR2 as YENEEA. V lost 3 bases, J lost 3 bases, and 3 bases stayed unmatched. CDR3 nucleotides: TGTGCCAGCAGCTTTCAGGGGGCGGACACTGAAGCTTTCTTT. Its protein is CASSFQGADTEAFF.

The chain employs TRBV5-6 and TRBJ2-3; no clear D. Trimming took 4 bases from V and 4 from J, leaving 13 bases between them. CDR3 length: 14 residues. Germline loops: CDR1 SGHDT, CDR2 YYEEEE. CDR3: CASSQTSGADTQYF. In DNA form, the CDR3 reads TGTGCCAGCAGCCAAACCTCAGGCGCAGATACGCAGTATTTT.

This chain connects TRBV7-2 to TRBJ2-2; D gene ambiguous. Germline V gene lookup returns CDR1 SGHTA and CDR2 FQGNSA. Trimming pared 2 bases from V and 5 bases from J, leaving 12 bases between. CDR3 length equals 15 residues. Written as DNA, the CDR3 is TGTGCCAGCAGCTTAATTTCAGCCGGGACCGGGGAGCTGTTTTTT. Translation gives CASSLISAGTGELFF.

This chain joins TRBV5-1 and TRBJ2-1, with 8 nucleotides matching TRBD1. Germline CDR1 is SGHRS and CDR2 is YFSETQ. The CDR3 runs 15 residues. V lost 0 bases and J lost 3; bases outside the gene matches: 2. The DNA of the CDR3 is TGCGCCAGCAGCTTGGAGGGACAGGTCTACAATGAGCAGTTCTTC. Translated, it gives CASSLEGQVYNEQFF.

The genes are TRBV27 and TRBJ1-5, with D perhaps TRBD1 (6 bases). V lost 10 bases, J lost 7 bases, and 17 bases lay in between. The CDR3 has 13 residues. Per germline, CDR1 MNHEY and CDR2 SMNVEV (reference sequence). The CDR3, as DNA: TGTGCCACCGCCTCGGGGGGCGGCCAGCCCCAGCATTTT. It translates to CATASGGGQPQHF.

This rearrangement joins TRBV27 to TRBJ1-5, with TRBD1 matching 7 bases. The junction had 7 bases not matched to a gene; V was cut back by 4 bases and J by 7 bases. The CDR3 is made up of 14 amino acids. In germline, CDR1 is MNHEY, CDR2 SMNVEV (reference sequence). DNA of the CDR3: TGTGCCAGCAGTTCCTTGACAGGGTACCAGCCCCAGCATTTT. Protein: CASSSLTGYQPQHF.

The CDR3 DNA reads as TGTGCCAGCAGTGAAGCACCCCGGAGCGGGAGGCACAATGAGCAGTTCTTC. It specifies CASSEAPRSGRHNEQFF. The chain couples TRBV6-1 to TRBJ2-1; 9 positions match TRBD2. V lost 0 bases, J lost 5 bases, and 8 bases stayed unmatched. CDR1 is MNHNS, CDR2 SASEGT, per germline. CDR3 length: 17 amino acids.

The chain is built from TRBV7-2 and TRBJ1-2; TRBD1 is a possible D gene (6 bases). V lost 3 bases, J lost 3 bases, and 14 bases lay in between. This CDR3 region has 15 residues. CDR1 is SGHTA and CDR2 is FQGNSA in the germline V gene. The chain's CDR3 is CASSFSVGGDYGYTF. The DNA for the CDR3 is TGTGCCAGCAGCTTTTCCGTAGGGGGGGACTATGGCTACACCTTC.

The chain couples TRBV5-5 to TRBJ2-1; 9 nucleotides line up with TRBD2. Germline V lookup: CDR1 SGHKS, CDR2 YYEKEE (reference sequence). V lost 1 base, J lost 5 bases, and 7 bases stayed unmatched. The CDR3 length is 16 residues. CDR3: CASSLLMTSGDNEQFF. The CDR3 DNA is TGTGCCAGCAGCTTGCTGATGACTAGCGGCGACAATGAGCAGTTCTTC.

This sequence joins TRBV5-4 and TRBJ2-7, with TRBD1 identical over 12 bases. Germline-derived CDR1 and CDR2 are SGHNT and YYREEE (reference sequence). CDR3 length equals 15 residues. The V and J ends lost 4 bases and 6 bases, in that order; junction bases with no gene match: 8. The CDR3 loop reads CASSLPGQGAREQYF. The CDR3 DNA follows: TGTGCCAGCAGCCTTCCGGGACAGGGGGCTCGCGAGCAGTACTTC.

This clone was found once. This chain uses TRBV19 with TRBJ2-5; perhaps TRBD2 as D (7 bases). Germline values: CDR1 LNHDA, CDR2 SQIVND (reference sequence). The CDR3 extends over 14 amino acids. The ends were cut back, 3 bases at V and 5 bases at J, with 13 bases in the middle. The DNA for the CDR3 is TGTGCCAGTAGTATGGCGGGGGCTGGGGAGACCCAGTACTTC. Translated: CASSMAGAGETQYF.

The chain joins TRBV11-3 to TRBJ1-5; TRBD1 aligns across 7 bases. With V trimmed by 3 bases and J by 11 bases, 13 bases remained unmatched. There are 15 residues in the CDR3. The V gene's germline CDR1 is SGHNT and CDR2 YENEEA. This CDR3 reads CASSLGQPENEAQHF. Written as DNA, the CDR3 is TGTGCCAGCAGCTTGGGACAGCCCGAGAATGAAGCCCAGCATTTT.

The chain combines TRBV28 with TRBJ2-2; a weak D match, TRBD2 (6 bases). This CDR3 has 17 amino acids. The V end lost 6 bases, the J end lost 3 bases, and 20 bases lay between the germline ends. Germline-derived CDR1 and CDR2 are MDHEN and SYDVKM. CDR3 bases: TGTGCCAGCAGCCTATGGGGGGAGTCAGGATACACCGGGGAGCTGTTTTTT. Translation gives CASSLWGESGYTGELFF. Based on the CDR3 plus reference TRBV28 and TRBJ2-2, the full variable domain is DVKVTQSSRYLVKRTGEKVFLECVQDMDHENMFWYRQDPGLGLRLIYFSYDVKMKEKGDIPEGYSVSREKKERFSLILESASTNQTSMYLCASSLWGESGYTGELFFGEGSRLTVL.

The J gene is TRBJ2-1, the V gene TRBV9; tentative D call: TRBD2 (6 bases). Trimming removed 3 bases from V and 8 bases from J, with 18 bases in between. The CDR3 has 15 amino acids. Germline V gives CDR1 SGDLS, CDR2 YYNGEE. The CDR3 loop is CASSDSGTPDDEQFF. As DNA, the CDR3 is TGTGCCAGCAGCGACTCCGGGACTCCCGACGATGAGCAGTTCTTC.

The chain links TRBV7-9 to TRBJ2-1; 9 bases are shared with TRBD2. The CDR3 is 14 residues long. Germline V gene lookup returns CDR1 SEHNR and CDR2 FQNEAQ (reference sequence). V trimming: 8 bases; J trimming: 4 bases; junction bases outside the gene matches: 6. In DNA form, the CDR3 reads TGTGCCAGCGCGCGGACTAGCGCATACAATGAGCAGTTCTTC. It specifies CASARTSAYNEQFF.

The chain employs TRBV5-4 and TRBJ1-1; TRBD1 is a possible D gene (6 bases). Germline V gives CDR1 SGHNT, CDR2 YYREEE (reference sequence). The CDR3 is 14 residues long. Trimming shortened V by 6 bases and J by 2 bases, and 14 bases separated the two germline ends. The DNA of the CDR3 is TGTGCCAGCACCCGACAGGAACTAAACACTGAAGCTTTCTTT. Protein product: CASTRQELNTEAFF.

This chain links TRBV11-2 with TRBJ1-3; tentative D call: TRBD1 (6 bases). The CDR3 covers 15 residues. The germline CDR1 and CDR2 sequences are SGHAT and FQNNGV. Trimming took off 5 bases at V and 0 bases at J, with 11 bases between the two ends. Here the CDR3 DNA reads TGTGCCAGCAGCATCAGGGGTGGCTCTGGAAACACCATATATTTT. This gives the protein CASSIRGGSGNTIYF. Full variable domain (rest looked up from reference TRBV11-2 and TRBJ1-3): EAGVAQSPRYKIIEKRQSVAFWCNPISGHATLYWYQQILGQGPKLLIQFQNNGVVDDSQLPKDRFSAERLKGVDSTLKIQPAKLEDSAVYLCASSIRGGSGNTIYFGEGSWLTVV.

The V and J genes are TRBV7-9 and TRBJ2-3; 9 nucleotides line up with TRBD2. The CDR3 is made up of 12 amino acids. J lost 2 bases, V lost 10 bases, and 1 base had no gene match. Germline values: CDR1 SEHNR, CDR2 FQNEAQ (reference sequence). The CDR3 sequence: CAIAGVTDTQYF. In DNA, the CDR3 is TGTGCCATAGCGGGGGTCACAGATACGCAGTATTTT.

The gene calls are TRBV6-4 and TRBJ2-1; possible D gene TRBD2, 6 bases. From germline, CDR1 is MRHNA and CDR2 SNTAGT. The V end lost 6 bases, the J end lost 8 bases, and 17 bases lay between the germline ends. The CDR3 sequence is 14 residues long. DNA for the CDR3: TGTGCCAGCAGCGGGGGAAGGATGGCGGATGAGCAGTTCTTC. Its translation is CASSGGRMADEQFF.

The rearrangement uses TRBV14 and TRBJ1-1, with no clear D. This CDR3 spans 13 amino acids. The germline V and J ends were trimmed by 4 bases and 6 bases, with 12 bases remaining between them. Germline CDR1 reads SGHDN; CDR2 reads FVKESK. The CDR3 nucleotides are TGTGCCAGCAGCCTCGGCGGAGGCGCTGAAGCTTTCTTT. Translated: CASSLGGGAEAFF.

CDR3: CASSPTAGDRTYEQYV. CDR3 nucleotide sequence: TGTGCCAGCAGCCCAACCGCAGGGGATAGAACCTACGAGCAGTACGTC. J is TRBJ2-7 and V is TRBV28, with a tentative D call TRBD1 (6 bases). Between the trimmed V and J ends, which lost 6 bases and 2 bases, there was a span of 20 bases. CDR1 is MDHEN, CDR2 SYDVKM, per germline. CDR3 length: 16 residues.

The CDR3 is CASNLGQKETQYF. In nucleotides, the CDR3 is TGTGCCAGCAACCTAGGCCAGAAGGAGACCCAGTACTTC. The rearrangement uses TRBV12-3 or TRBV12-4 and TRBJ2-5; D not certain. The CDR3 spans 13 residues. Trimming stripped 7 bases from V and 5 bases from J, with 14 bases between.

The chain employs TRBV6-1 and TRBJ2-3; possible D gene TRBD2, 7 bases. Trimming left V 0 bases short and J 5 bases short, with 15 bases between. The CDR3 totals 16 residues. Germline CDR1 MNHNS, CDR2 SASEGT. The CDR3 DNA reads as TGTGCCAGCAGTGAAGCTAAAGGGGGGGGTGGAGATACGCAGTATTTT. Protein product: CASSEAKGGGGDTQYF.

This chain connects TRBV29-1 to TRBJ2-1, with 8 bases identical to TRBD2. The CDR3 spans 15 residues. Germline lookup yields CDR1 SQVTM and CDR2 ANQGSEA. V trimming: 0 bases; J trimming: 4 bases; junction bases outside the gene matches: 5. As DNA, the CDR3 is TGCAGCGTTGAAGAGGTAGCGGGAAAATACAATGAGCAGTTCTTC. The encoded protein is CSVEEVAGKYNEQFF.

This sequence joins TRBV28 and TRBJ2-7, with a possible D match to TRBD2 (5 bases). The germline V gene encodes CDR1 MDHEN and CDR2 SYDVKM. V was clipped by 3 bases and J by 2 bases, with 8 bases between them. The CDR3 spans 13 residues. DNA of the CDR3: TGTGCCAGCAGTTTCGAGGGAACCTACGAGCAGTACGTC. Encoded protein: CASSFEGTYEQYV.

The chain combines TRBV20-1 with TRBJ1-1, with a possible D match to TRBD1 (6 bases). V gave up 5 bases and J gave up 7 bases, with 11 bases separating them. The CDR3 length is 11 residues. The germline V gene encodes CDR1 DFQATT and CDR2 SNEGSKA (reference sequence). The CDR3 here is CSARGQIEAFF. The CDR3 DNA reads TGCAGTGCTCGAGGACAGATTGAAGCTTTCTTT.

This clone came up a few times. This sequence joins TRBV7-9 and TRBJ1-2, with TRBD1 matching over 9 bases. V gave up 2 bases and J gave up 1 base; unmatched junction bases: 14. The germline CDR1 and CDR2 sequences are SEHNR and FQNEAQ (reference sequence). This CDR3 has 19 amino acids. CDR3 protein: CASSLYSRGQGSFNYGYTF. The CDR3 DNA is TGTGCCAGCAGCTTATACAGCAGGGGACAGGGCAGTTTTAACTATGGCTACACCTTC.